Listed below are T cell receptor beta chains from one sample, sequenced in a study of cytomegalovirus exposure and HLA in healthy donors. Measured with immunoSEQ multiplex PCR; TCRdb has only the in-frame clones, and not every one. The table records roughly 110,000 clones, approximately 80% of them present only once. The sequenced material came from PBMCs. The source of these receptors is a woman in her twenties or thirties in good health and CMV-seropositive. Each CDR3 is given with its conserved first and last residue. Each record gives: D gene, V gene, J gene, clone size, CDR3 DNA, CDR3 protein. D genes are given only for firm matches. Size tells how often a clone was seen (once, few, many) or the class of an expanded clone, and some rows leave it out.

>NA|TRBV5-1|TRBJ2-7|NA
TGCGCCAGCAGCTTGGCGCAGAAAACCTACGAGCAGTACTTC
CASSLAQKTYEQYF
>NA|TRBV2|TRBJ2-7|few
TGTTCTTGCAAGGAGAACACGGCATACGAGCAGTACTTC
CSCKENTAYEQYF
>NA|TRBV5-3|TRBJ1-3|once
TGTGCCAGAAGCTCCTTGGGCAGATTAGGAAACACCATATATTTT
CARSSLGRLGNTIYF
>NA|TRBV10-1|TRBJ2-2|NA
TGCGCCAGCAGTGACCTCGGCAGGGAGGACACCGGGGAGCTGTTTTTT
CASSDLGREDTGELFF
>NA|TRBV10-3|TRBJ2-3|NA
TGTGCCATCAGTGAGTCCGCGGGGCTCTCAGATACGCAGTATTTT
CAISESAGLSDTQYF
>TRBD2|TRBV7-9|TRBJ2-3|NA
TGTGCCAGCAGCTCCCCGGTCCCCGGGGGGACGCAGTATTTT
CASSSPVPGGTQYF
>NA|TRBV11-3|TRBJ1-1|NA
TGTGCCAGCAGCTTATCGGGTACGACTGAAGCTTTCTTT
CASSLSGTTEAFF
>TRBD1|TRBV5-5|TRBJ1-4|NA
TGTGCCAGCGGAGCATTTCAACAGGGGGCCGAAAAACTGTTTTTT
CASGAFQQGAEKLFF
>NA|TRBV19|TRBJ1-5|once
TGTGCCAGTAGTGCGTACCGGGACAACAATCAGCCCCAGCATTTT
CASSAYRDNNQPQHF
>NA|TRBV5-1|TRBJ1-1|NA
TGCGCCAGCAGCTTGTATGTGCTAATGAACACTGAAGCTTTCTTT
CASSLYVLMNTEAFF